A single sample gave rise to the 15 T cell receptor beta chains below, sequenced in a study of OX40 agonist ivuxolimab in advanced cancers. The repertoire was sequenced with immunoSEQ multiplex PCR; TCRdb's copy has only in-frame clones and lacks some. This table has tens of thousands of clones, roughly 90% appearing once. The sample here was CD4+ or CD8+ T cells sorted from blood, taken in a trial of the OX40 agonist ivuxolimab. The receptors derive from an adult with an advanced solid tumor such as melanoma, head and neck, liver or kidney cancer.

The genes are TRBV11-2 and TRBJ1-3, with D unresolved. V was trimmed by 5 bases and J by 3 bases, leaving 14 bases between them. Germline CDR1 SGHAT, CDR2 FQNNGV. The CDR3 covers 15 residues. The CDR3 sequence is CASSPVPGGGNTIYF. The CDR3 nucleotides read TGTGCCAGCAGCCCTGTCCCCGGAGGTGGAAACACCATATATTTT.

The CDR3 protein is CASRTSPSNEQFF. The CDR3 bases are TGTGCCAGCAGAACGAGCCCATCCAATGAGCAGTTCTTC. The chain is built from TRBV6-6 and TRBJ2-1; D ambiguous. Trimming took 6 bases from V and 6 from J, leaving 12 bases between them. The CDR3 consists of 13 residues. Germline V gives CDR1 MNHNY, CDR2 SVGAGI (reference sequence).

This clone is a singleton in its sample. The rearrangement joins TRBV7-8 to TRBJ1-6; TRBD1 might be the D (5 bases). The CDR3 length is 16 residues. CDR1 SGHVS and CDR2 FQNEAQ come from the germline V gene. Trimming shortened V by 1 base and J by 4 bases, and 11 bases separated the two germline ends. The CDR3 here is CASSLEPGGYNSPLHF. DNA of the CDR3: TGTGCCAGCAGCTTAGAACCTGGGGGTTATAATTCACCCCTCCACTTT.

This clone was seen only a few times. The chain recombines TRBV30 with TRBJ1-2, with TRBD1 as a possible D gene (6 bases). The CDR3 has 12 amino acids. Deletions cut 4 bases from V and 4 bases from J, with 10 bases between. In germline, CDR1 is GTSNPN, CDR2 SVGIG (reference sequence). The CDR3 sequence is CAWNREPYGYTF. The CDR3 DNA sequence: TGTGCCTGGAACAGGGAACCCTATGGCTACACCTTC.

CDR3 region: CASRQSGEQYF. DNA of the CDR3: TGTGCCAGCAGACAATCCGGCGAGCAGTACTTC. The rearrangement links TRBV6-1 to TRBJ2-7; no firm D call. The V and J ends lost 6 bases and 6 bases respectively, with 9 bases between them. Germline V CDR1 and CDR2: MNHNS, SASEGT. CDR3 length equals 11 residues.

V is TRBV4-3 and J is TRBJ2-7, with a tentative D call TRBD1 (5 bases). This CDR3 region has 15 residues. The V gene's germline CDR1 is LGHNA and CDR2 YSLEER. The V end lost 3 bases, the J end lost 2 bases, and 14 bases lay between the germline ends. CDR3 residues: CASSQGPEQTYEQYF. The CDR3 coding sequence is TGCGCCAGCAGCCAGGGGCCGGAACAGACCTACGAGCAGTACTTC.

The chain combines TRBV30 with TRBJ2-7, with D unresolved. The germline V and J ends were trimmed by 2 bases and 3 bases, with 5 bases remaining between them. There are 11 residues in the CDR3. Looked up from germline, CDR1 is GTSNPN and CDR2 is SVGIG (reference sequence). The CDR3 loop reads CAWSLNYEQYF. The DNA of the CDR3 is TGTGCCTGGAGTCTTAACTACGAGCAGTACTTC.

The rearrangement links TRBV20-1 to TRBJ2-1; the D gene is possibly TRBD1 (5 bases). Germline-derived CDR1 and CDR2 are DFQATT and SNEGSKA (reference sequence). The CDR3 is 11 amino acids. V dropped 0 bases and J dropped 15 bases, with 12 bases sitting between them. The CDR3 sequence: CSAREGLLGFF. The CDR3 nucleotides read TGCAGTGCTAGAGAGGGGCTCCTGGGGTTCTTC.

J is TRBJ1-5 and V is TRBV28; TRBD1 might be the D (6 bases). Germline V CDR1 and CDR2: MDHEN, SYDVKM. V was cut by 7 bases and J by 5 bases, with 12 bases left in between. This CDR3 is built from 13 residues. The CDR3 DNA sequence: TGTGCCAGCACCAAGGGGGGTTATCAGCCCCAGCATTTT. It codes for CASTKGGYQPQHF.

The chain joins TRBV5-1 to TRBJ1-5, with TRBD1 matching 8 bases. Germline CDR1 SGHRS, CDR2 YFSETQ. The CDR3 length is 14 residues. The V and J ends lost 0 bases and 6 bases, in that order; junction bases with no gene match: 2. The CDR3 protein is CASSLGTGSQPQHF. The CDR3, as DNA: TGCGCCAGCAGCTTGGGGACAGGGAGTCAGCCCCAGCATTTT.

The chain combines TRBV5-1 with TRBJ2-5, with D perhaps TRBD2 (6 bases). Germline CDR1 SGHRS, CDR2 YFSETQ. The ends were cut back, 5 bases at V and 8 bases at J, with 10 bases in the middle. The CDR3 runs 11 residues. CDR3 amino acids: CASSFGGTQYF. The DNA of the CDR3 is TGCGCCAGCAGTTTCGGGGGTACCCAGTACTTC.

The chain joins TRBV7-8 to TRBJ2-5; D gene uncertain. The germline CDR1 and CDR2 sequences are SGHVS and FQNEAQ. The length of the CDR3 is 14 residues. Trimming pared 3 bases from V and 1 base from J, leaving 9 bases between. The CDR3 nucleotides are TGTGCCAGCAGCTTCTCCGGGCTCCAAGAGACCCAGTACTTC. It codes for CASSFSGLQETQYF. Together with reference TRBV7-8 and TRBJ2-5, the CDR3 gives the full variable domain: GAGVSQSPRYKVAKRGQDVALRCDPISGHVSLFWYQQALGQGPEFLTYFQNEAQLDKSGLPSDRFFAERPEGSVSTLKIQRTQQEDSAVYLCASSFSGLQETQYFGPGTRLLVL.

This chain joins TRBV2 and TRBJ2-7; no firm D call. With 2 bases removed from V and 3 bases from J, the gap between germline ends came to 8 bases. Germline V gives CDR1 SNHLY, CDR2 FYNNEI. There are 13 residues in the CDR3. The CDR3 loop reads CASSEWQDYEQYF. CDR3 sequence (DNA): TGTGCCAGCAGTGAATGGCAGGACTACGAGCAGTACTTC.

The chain joins TRBV25-1 to TRBJ2-3, with 9 bases lining up with TRBD1. The J segment lost 0 bases and the V segment lost 8 bases, leaving 15 bases of the junction unmatched. CDR3 size: 18 residues. Germline assignment: CDR1 MGHDK and CDR2 SYGVNS. CDR3 region: CASETGGEVPTSTDTQYF. In DNA form, the CDR3 reads TGTGCCAGCGAAACAGGGGGCGAGGTTCCCACTAGCACAGATACGCAGTATTTT.

This chain joins TRBV29-1 and TRBJ2-3; 10 nucleotides agree with TRBD2. V shed 3 bases and J 5 bases; nucleotides not matched to a gene: 8. The CDR3 runs to 15 residues. The germline CDR1 and CDR2 sequences are SQVTM and ANQGSEA. This CDR3 is CSVDGLAGVGDTQYF. The CDR3 bases are TGCAGCGTTGACGGGCTAGCGGGGGTGGGAGATACGCAGTATTTT.